This TCR beta chain was observed in a study of cytotoxic CD8 clonotypes in ibrutinib-treated CLL. Study information: The sample average was 255,043 productive templates and roughly 94,000 productive rearrangements. Study-level findings and limits: Sustained-remission and progressing patients had different sampling times. With treatment, public clonotypes, which were uncommon, either contracted or remained stable.

About this clone: The antigen remains undetermined.

The CDR3 covers 13 residues. Trimming took off 5 bases at V and 4 bases at J, with 12 bases between the two ends. CDR1 and CDR2 (germline): SGHTA, FQGTGA. Measured with immunoSEQ multiplex PCR; TCRdb has only the in-frame clones, and not every one. Of 65,000 to 95,000 clones listed, about 86% were seen once; the top ten hold around 5%. This chain joins TRBV7-3 and TRBJ2-7; no definite D call. This receptor was taken from a human donor with chronic lymphocytic leukemia. The material sequenced was PBMCs, taken before ibrutinib treatment. The CDR3, as DNA: TGTGCCAGCAGCCCCCCGGCTGAATACGAGCAGTACTTC. This gives the protein CASSPPAEYEQYF.